This TCR beta chain emerged from a study of control samples from healthy donors and cancer patients. Using immunoSEQ multiplex PCR, the repertoire was profiled, and TCRdb retains in-frame clones only, with some absent. The table shows 95,000 to 150,000 clones, with roughly 89% occurring only once. V was cut by 5 bases and J by 3 bases, with 14 bases left in between. The CDR3 is 14 amino acids. Germline V lookup: CDR1 SEHNR, CDR2 FQNEAQ (reference sequence). This chain connects TRBV7-9 to TRBJ2-7; D tentatively fits TRBD1 or TRBD2 (5 bases each). This clonotype originated in a man in his thirties or forties in good health. Sequencing used blood. The CDR3: CASSNRGPGYEQYF. The CDR3 DNA sequence: TGTGCCAGCAGCAACCGGGGACCTGGCTACGAGCAGTACTTC.